The 11 T cell receptor beta chains reported below all come from one sample, sequenced in a study of vaccination effects on CD4 cells after COVID-19. Antigen-specific CD4+ T cells were expanded (with viral peptide pools) by the ViraFEST assay ahead of sequencing. Cells that had been cultured for 10 days were the source of isolated CD4+ T cells. Vaccinated participants had no history of SARS-CoV-2 infection and tested negative for nucleocapsid antibodies. Some clones are missing from TCRdb's copy, which holds only in-frame ones; the method was immunoSEQ multiplex PCR. This sample has about 63,000 clones, with around three quarters found just once. These receptors' antigens are unknown. Sequenced here: CD4+ T cells from PBMCs cultured with HCoV-OC43 spike peptides, sampled before COVID-19 vaccination. The subset: HCoV-OC43 spike overlapping peptide pool stimulation. Receptors were obtained from a human donor who received a COVID-19 vaccine.

This chain joins TRBV28 and TRBJ1-1; no firm D call. V lost 9 bases and J 2 bases, leaving 16 bases between the germline ends. Germline V gene data show CDR1 as MDHEN and CDR2 as SYDVKM. The CDR3 runs to 14 residues. The CDR3: CASKQPGTNTEAFF. In DNA, the CDR3 is TGTGCCAGTAAGCAACCCGGCACTAACACTGAAGCTTTCTTT. Complete variable domain (other parts from reference TRBV28 and TRBJ1-1): DVKVTQSSRYLVKRTGEKVFLECVQDMDHENMFWYRQDPGLGLRLIYFSYDVKMKEKGDIPEGYSVSREKKERFSLILESASTNQTSMYLCASKQPGTNTEAFFGQGTRLTVV.

The chain carries TRBV7-3 and TRBJ1-1, with D unclear. Trimming stripped 0 bases from V and 2 bases from J, with 4 bases between. Germline CDR1 and CDR2: SGHTA and FQGTGA. CDR3 size: 13 residues. The CDR3 DNA sequence: TGTGCCAGCAGCTTAACCCTTAACACTGAAGCTTTCTTT. Its protein is CASSLTLNTEAFF.

The chain links TRBV27 to TRBJ1-6; 8 positions match TRBD1. This CDR3 spans 15 amino acids. Germline V lookup: CDR1 MNHEY, CDR2 SMNVEV (reference sequence). V shed 6 bases and J 7 bases; nucleotides not matched to a gene: 8. The CDR3 nucleotides are TGTGCCAGCAGAACAGCCGACAGGGGCAATTCACCCCTCCACTTT. This sequence encodes CASRTADRGNSPLHF.

J is TRBJ1-2 and V is TRBV29-1; no clear D gene. Germline-derived CDR1 and CDR2 are SQVTM and ANQGSEA. V was pared by 6 bases and J by 3 bases, with 2 bases between. This CDR3 has 9 amino acids. CDR3: CSVDYGYTF. As DNA, the CDR3 is TGCAGCGTGGACTATGGCTACACCTTC.

The chain has TRBV18 and TRBJ1-1, with D uncertain. Trimming left V 5 bases short and J 6 bases short, with 13 bases between. Germline lookup yields CDR1 KGHSH and CDR2 LQKENI. The CDR3 extends over 13 amino acids. CDR3 residues: CASSREQQAEAFF. In nucleotides, the CDR3 is TGTGCCAGCTCAAGGGAACAGCAGGCTGAAGCTTTCTTT.

This clone was observed a few times. The chain is built from TRBV5-1 and TRBJ1-6; 8 bases align to TRBD1. Germline trimming cut 3 bases from V and 4 bases from J; bases unmatched to any gene: 6. The CDR3 is 16 residues long. Germline V lookup: CDR1 SGHRS, CDR2 YFSETQ. The CDR3 here is CASSWGQASYNSPLHF. In nucleotides, the CDR3 is TGCGCCAGCAGCTGGGGACAGGCTTCTTATAATTCACCCCTCCACTTT.

J is TRBJ2-5 and V is TRBV28; D ambiguous. Germline CDR1 is MDHEN and CDR2 is SYDVKM. With 2 bases removed from V and 5 bases from J, the gap between germline ends came to 6 bases. The CDR3 consists of 12 residues. The CDR3 DNA sequence: TGTGCCAGCAGTTTAGTTCCGGAGACCCAGTACTTC. Its translation is CASSLVPETQYF.

This chain connects TRBV7-3 to TRBJ2-2; D is undetermined. The CDR3 runs 14 residues. Trimming cost V 6 bases and J 0 bases, with 8 bases left between them. Germline V gene lookup returns CDR1 SGHTA and CDR2 FQGTGA. CDR3 DNA: TGTGCCAGCAGGCCCACAGCGAACACCGGGGAGCTGTTTTTT. Translated: CASRPTANTGELFF.

The chain joins TRBV24-1 to TRBJ2-1, with D maybe TRBD1 (5 bases). The CDR3 is made up of 14 amino acids. Germline V CDR1 and CDR2: KGHDR, SFDVKD. Deletions cut 1 base from V and 8 bases from J, with 11 bases between. CDR3 region: CATSDFQGFDEQFF. For the CDR3, the DNA is TGTGCCACCAGTGATTTTCAGGGTTTCGATGAGCAGTTCTTC.

The J gene is TRBJ1-6, the V gene TRBV5-1, with D perhaps matching TRBD1 (6 bases). This CDR3 is built from 15 residues. V dropped 2 bases and J dropped 7 bases, with 13 bases sitting between them. Germline V CDR1 and CDR2: SGHRS, YFSETQ. The chain's CDR3 is CASSFSGAENSPLHF. The DNA of the CDR3 is TGCGCCAGCAGCTTTTCGGGGGCAGAGAATTCACCCCTCCACTTT.

The V and J genes are TRBV10-1 and TRBJ2-4, with D hard to call. Trimming removed 1 base at V and 6 bases at J, with 13 bases between. The CDR3 length is 15 residues. Germline V gene data show CDR1 as WNHNN and CDR2 as SYGVQD (reference sequence). The CDR3 DNA follows: TGCGCCAGCAGTGAGTTTGCGGCGGTGGGAAACATTCAGTACTTC. Translated: CASSEFAAVGNIQYF.